This record looks at one T cell receptor (beta chain) sequence and its context. Its antigen is as yet unknown. In the same sample, other DNA sequences code for this CDR3. V lost 5 bases and J 3 bases, leaving 14 bases between the germline ends. Germline loops: CDR1 MGHRA, CDR2 YSYEKL. This CDR3 spans 16 amino acids. This record belongs to a study of beta chain features in type 1 diabetes. Study-wide findings and caveats: The study found moderately but significantly shorter TCRB CDR3s in all four CD4+ subsets of Type 1 diabetes patients. The naive, central memory and Treg TCRB repertoires looked more alike in patients than they did in healthy donors.

CD4+ cells of the naive, central memory, regulatory and stem cell-like memory types were sorted via CD45RO/CCR7/CD25/CD127/CD95/CD27. Expressed TCRB transcripts were sequenced after all isolated RNA was converted to cDNA. Here immunoSEQ multiplex PCR was the method, and the copy in TCRdb shows in-frame clones only, minus some. The sample includes roughly 400,000 clones, 8.5% to 10% of them seen just once. The source is a man aged 30 to 45 with type 1 diabetes. The chain combines TRBV4-1 with TRBJ2-6; perhaps TRBD1 as D (6 bases). What was sequenced was central memory CD4+ T cells from blood. The CDR3 is CASSLRGNYGANVLTF. The CDR3 DNA follows: TGCGCCAGCAGCTTAAGGGGGAACTATGGGGCCAACGTCCTGACTTTC.